This T cell receptor beta chain was observed in a study of CXCR3-negative and CXCR3-positive naive CD8 T cells. Study-level points and caveats: Naive cells positive for CXCR3 carried more hydrophobic TRB CDR3s than CXCR3-negative ones. The study found that naive CXCR3-negative and CXCR3-positive cells shared TRBV-TRBJ usage, while memory cells differed. Comparably high diversity was seen in both naive subsets, and much lower diversity in memory CD8+ cells. No difference in surface CD5 was seen between naive subsets, and TCR strength was inferred from TRB CDR3 properties.

The TRB libraries of cDNA were built by UMI-labeled 5' RACE. One entry per CDR3 protein, without DNA, is what TCRdb gives after re-calling the 5' RACE reads. The sample's table shows approximately 130,000 distinct CDR3 sequences. Researchers reported sorting every CD8+ T cell subset in triplicate, around 300,000 cells per sort. Germline V gene lookup returns CDR1 SQVTM and CDR2 ANQGSEA. The CDR3 has 12 residues. Comments on this clonotype: Its antigen is as yet unknown.

Sequencing was carried out using naive CXCR3+ CD8+ T cells from blood. Subset here: CD45RO-CCR7+CD27+CD95- naive CD8+ T cells expressing CXCR3 (TNR3+). The chain has TRBV29-1 and TRBJ1-1. This clonotype originated in a human donor in good health. Some clones in this sample may be carry-over from other donors' samples. The CDR3 loop reads CSVLKENTEAFF. The full variable domain, with the rest looked up from reference TRBV29-1 and TRBJ1-1, is SAVISQKPSRDICQRGTSLTIQCQVDSQVTMMFWYRQQPGQSLTLIATANQGSEATYESGFVIDKFPISRPNLTFSTLTVSNMSPEDSSIYLCSVLKENTEAFFGQGTRLTVV.